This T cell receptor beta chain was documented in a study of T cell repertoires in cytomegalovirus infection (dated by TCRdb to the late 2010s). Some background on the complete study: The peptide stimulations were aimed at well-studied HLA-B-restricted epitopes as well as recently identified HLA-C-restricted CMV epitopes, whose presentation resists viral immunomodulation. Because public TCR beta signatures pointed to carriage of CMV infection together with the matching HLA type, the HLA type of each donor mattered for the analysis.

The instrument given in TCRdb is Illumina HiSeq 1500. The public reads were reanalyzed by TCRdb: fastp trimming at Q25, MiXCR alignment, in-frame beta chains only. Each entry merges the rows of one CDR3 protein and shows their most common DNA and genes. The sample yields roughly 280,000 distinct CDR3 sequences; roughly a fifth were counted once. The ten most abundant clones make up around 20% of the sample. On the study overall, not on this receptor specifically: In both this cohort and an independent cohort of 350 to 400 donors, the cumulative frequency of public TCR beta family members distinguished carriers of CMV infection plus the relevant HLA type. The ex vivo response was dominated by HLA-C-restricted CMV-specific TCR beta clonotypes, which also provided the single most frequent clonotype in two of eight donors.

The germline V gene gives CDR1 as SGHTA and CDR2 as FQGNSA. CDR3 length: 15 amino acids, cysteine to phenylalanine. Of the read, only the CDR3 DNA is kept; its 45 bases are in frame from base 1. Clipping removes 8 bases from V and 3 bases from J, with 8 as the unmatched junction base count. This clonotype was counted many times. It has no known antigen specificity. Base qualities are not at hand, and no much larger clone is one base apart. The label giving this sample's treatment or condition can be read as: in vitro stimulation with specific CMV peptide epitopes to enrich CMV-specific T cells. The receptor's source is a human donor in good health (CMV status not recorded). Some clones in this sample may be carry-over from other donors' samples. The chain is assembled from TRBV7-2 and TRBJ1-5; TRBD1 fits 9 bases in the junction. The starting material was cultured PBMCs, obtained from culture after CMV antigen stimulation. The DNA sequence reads TGTGCCAGCGGTAACAGGGGGCGCGACAATCAGCCCCAGCATTTT. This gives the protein CASGNRGRDNQPQHF.